The next 24 T cell receptor beta chains were all read from a single sample in a study of shared clonotypes between healthy human individuals. Generated by immunoSEQ multiplex PCR, the TCRdb table keeps only in-frame clones and is missing some. The table includes about 960,000 clones, over 60% detected once. Material for sequencing was memory CD4+ T cells sorted from blood. Specified subset: CD45RA-negative fraction. These receptors all come from a man between 18 and 29 years old in good health.

The chain recombines TRBV5-1 with TRBJ2-7; TRBD2 agrees at 15 bases. The germline V gene has CDR1 SGHRS and CDR2 YFSETQ. This CDR3 contains 17 residues. V trimming: 4 bases; J trimming: 1 base; junction bases outside the gene matches: 6. DNA for the CDR3: TGCGCCAGCAGCACGGTGGGACTAGCGGGAGGTTCCTACGAGCAGTACTTC. Its protein is CASSTVGLAGGSYEQYF.

This chain connects TRBV28 to TRBJ1-2; 7 bases align to TRBD1. CDR1 is MDHEN, CDR2 SYDVKM, per germline. The CDR3 totals 14 residues. Losses at the gene ends were 3 bases for V and 3 bases for J; bases not matched to a gene: 4. This chain's CDR3 is CASSFGQAYYGYTF. The CDR3 DNA reads TGTGCCAGCAGTTTTGGACAGGCCTACTATGGCTACACCTTC.

J is TRBJ2-5 and V is TRBV10-3, with 10 nucleotides matching TRBD2. CDR1 and CDR2 from the germline V gene are ENHRY and SYGVKD. There are 17 residues in the CDR3. The V segment lost 3 bases and the J segment 2 bases; nucleotides outside the gene matches: 9. The DNA of the CDR3 is TGTGCCATCAGTGAACTGCTAGCGGGGGAACTACAAGAGACCCAGTACTTC. This encodes CAISELLAGELQETQYF.

The chain recombines TRBV5-1 with TRBJ1-1; 9 nucleotides line up with TRBD1. Germline V CDR1 and CDR2: SGHRS, YFSETQ. CDR3 length equals 16 residues. The V and J ends lost 4 bases and 6 bases, in that order; junction bases with no gene match: 13. CDR3 bases: TGCGCCAGCAGCCCGGACAGGGGAACAATGATCGCTGAAGCTTTCTTT. Residues: CASSPDRGTMIAEAFF.

This chain links TRBV7-8 with TRBJ1-5, with TRBD1 matching over 7 bases. V was clipped by 1 base and J by 1 base; unmatched bases: 1. This CDR3 comprises 15 residues. From germline, CDR1 is SGHVS and CDR2 FQNEAQ. The CDR3 protein is CASSLGDRSNQPQHF. In DNA, the CDR3 is TGTGCCAGCAGCTTAGGGGACAGAAGCAATCAGCCCCAGCATTTT.

This chain joins TRBV5-4 and TRBJ2-7, with D possibly TRBD2 on 7 matching bases. This CDR3 contains 15 residues. Trimming took 3 bases from V and 1 from J, leaving 14 bases between them. In germline, CDR1 is SGHNT, CDR2 YYREEE (reference sequence). CDR3 in DNA: TGTGCCAGCAGCTCCGCGGGGGCTATATCCTACGAGCAGTACTTC. Amino acid sequence: CASSSAGAISYEQYF.

The chain recombines TRBV5-1 with TRBJ2-7; D perhaps matches TRBD1 (5 bases). Deletions cut 2 bases from V and 2 bases from J, with 11 bases between. The V gene's germline CDR1 is SGHRS and CDR2 YFSETQ. This CDR3 is built from 14 residues. CDR3 amino acids: CASSLAGITYEQYF. CDR3 DNA sequence: TGCGCCAGCAGCTTAGCAGGGATAACCTACGAGCAGTACTTC.

This clone appeared a single time. In the same sample, other DNA sequences code for this CDR3. The chain has TRBV20-1 and TRBJ2-1; D ambiguous. Germline lookup yields CDR1 DFQATT and CDR2 SNEGSKA (reference sequence). The CDR3 contains 11 residues. Trimming pared 3 bases from V and 6 bases from J, leaving 6 bases between. CDR3 residues: CSASWGNEQFF. The CDR3 DNA is TGCAGTGCTAGTTGGGGCAATGAGCAGTTCTTC.

V usage is TRBV30 and J usage is TRBJ2-4; D is perhaps TRBD1 or TRBD2 (6 bases each). V lost 0 bases, J lost 3 bases, and 9 bases lay in between. The CDR3 extends over 14 amino acids. Germline V gives CDR1 GTSNPN, CDR2 SVGIG (reference sequence). The CDR3: CAWSVKGGKNIQYF. CDR3 DNA: TGTGCCTGGAGTGTGAAGGGGGGCAAAAACATTCAGTACTTC.

The chain combines TRBV27 with TRBJ2-3, with D possibly being TRBD2 (5 bases). Germline V lookup: CDR1 MNHEY, CDR2 SMNVEV (reference sequence). CDR3 length equals 15 residues. Trimming stripped 2 bases from V and 0 bases from J, with 9 bases between. CDR3 amino acids: CASSLTRPSTDTQYF. DNA for the CDR3: TGTGCCAGCAGTTTAACTAGACCTAGCACAGATACGCAGTATTTT.

The rearrangement links TRBV11-1 to TRBJ2-1; TRBD2 aligns across 10 bases. CDR3 length: 16 residues. J gave up 6 bases and V 4 bases, and 9 bases lay outside the gene matches. Germline lookup yields CDR1 SGHAT and CDR2 FQDESV (reference sequence). CDR3 loop: CASSYSGGASRNEQFF. CDR3 sequence (DNA): TGTGCCAGCAGCTACAGCGGGGGGGCCTCCCGCAATGAGCAGTTCTTC.

The chain couples TRBV7-2 to TRBJ2-7, with D maybe TRBD2 (6 bases). The CDR3 length is 15 residues. The V end lost 1 base, the J end lost 7 bases, and 17 bases lay between the germline ends. Germline V gives CDR1 SGHTA, CDR2 FQGNSA. The CDR3 coding sequence is TGTGCCAGCAGCTTAGATTTTCGCGGGAATAAAGAGCAGTACTTC. Translating it yields CASSLDFRGNKEQYF.

This chain joins TRBV5-1 and TRBJ2-7; 7 nucleotides align to TRBD1. This CDR3 comprises 15 residues. Germline V gene sequence: CDR1 SGHRS, CDR2 YFSETQ. V lost 4 bases and J lost 0; bases outside the gene matches: 7. CDR3 coding DNA: TGCGCCAGCAGCCGACAGGGAACCCTCTCCTACGAGCAGTACTTC. It translates to CASSRQGTLSYEQYF. Filled out from reference TRBV5-1 and TRBJ2-7, the complete variable domain reads KAGVTQTPRYLIKTRGQQVTLSCSPISGHRSVSWYQQTPGQGLQFLFEYFSETQRNKGNFPGRFSGRQFSNSRSEMNVSTLELGDSALYLCASSRQGTLSYEQYFGPGTRLTVT.

The chain employs TRBV14 and TRBJ2-7; D uncertain. Germline CDR1 and CDR2: SGHDN and FVKESK. V lost 0 bases and J 2 bases, leaving 8 bases between the germline ends. CDR3 length: 14 residues. CDR3 nucleotide sequence: TGTGCCAGCAGCCAAGAAACGGCGACCTACGAGCAGTACTTC. Protein sequence: CASSQETATYEQYF.

The chain uses TRBV5-6 and TRBJ2-5, with D tentatively TRBD1 (6 bases). Per germline, CDR1 SGHDT and CDR2 YYEEEE. V was trimmed by 2 bases and J by 5 bases, leaving 10 bases between them. The CDR3 length is 13 residues. The CDR3 spells CASSLDQGETQYF. The CDR3 region has the DNA TGTGCCAGCAGCTTAGACCAGGGGGAGACCCAGTACTTC.

Only a few counts were recorded for this clone. The V gene is TRBV11-2, the J gene TRBJ2-5, with no clear D. Trimming left V 1 base short and J 4 bases short, with 13 bases between. The CDR3 is 15 amino acids. CDR1 and CDR2 (germline): SGHAT, FQNNGV. CDR3 in DNA: TGTGCCAGCAGCTTAGGTCTCCCCTCTTTAGAGACCCAGTACTTC. Its protein product is CASSLGLPSLETQYF.

The chain links TRBV5-4 to TRBJ1-5; 10 positions match TRBD1. The CDR3 is 16 amino acids. The J segment lost 3 bases and the V segment lost 5 bases, leaving 8 bases of the junction unmatched. Germline assignment: CDR1 SGHNT and CDR2 YYREEE (reference sequence). In DNA form, the CDR3 reads TGTGCCAGCAGATTCGACAGGGGGCACACCAATCAGCCCCAGCATTTT. The encoded protein is CASRFDRGHTNQPQHF.

CDR3 protein: CASGKLGAGGDTQYF. The CDR3 bases are TGTGCCAGCGGTAAACTAGGGGCGGGTGGAGATACGCAGTATTTT. The gene calls are TRBV7-3 and TRBJ2-3; possibly TRBD1 or TRBD2 for D (5 bases each). V was shortened by 8 bases and J by 5 bases, with 20 bases between the two germline ends. The CDR3 runs 15 residues. Germline CDR1 SGHTA, CDR2 FQGTGA.

The genes are TRBV30 and TRBJ1-6; no firm D call. CDR3 length equals 15 residues. Looked up from germline, CDR1 is GTSNPN and CDR2 is SVGIG (reference sequence). V lost 3 bases, J lost 0 bases, and 9 bases lay in between. The CDR3 spells CAWRVGSSYNSPLHF. The CDR3 nucleotides are TGTGCCTGGAGGGTGGGGAGCTCCTATAATTCACCCCTCCACTTT.

CDR3 protein: CASSSGTGGTQYF. DNA for the CDR3: TGTGCCAGCAGCTCGGGGACAGGGGGGACCCAGTACTTC. V gene TRBV11-2 combines with J gene TRBJ2-5; 11 bases map to TRBD1. The CDR3 runs 13 residues. With 4 bases clipped from V and 7 bases from J, the junction kept 2 bases outside the gene matches. Germline V gene data show CDR1 as SGHAT and CDR2 as FQNNGV.

This clone was seen just once. This chain joins TRBV6-4 and TRBJ2-1; 16 bases line up with TRBD2. Germline assignment: CDR1 MRHNA and CDR2 SNTAGT. Trimming cost V 6 bases and J 5 bases; bases outside gene matches: 4. The CDR3 is 16 amino acids. CDR3 residues: CASSRGTSGRDNEQFF. In DNA form, the CDR3 reads TGTGCCAGCAGCAGAGGGACTAGCGGGAGGGACAATGAGCAGTTCTTC.

The chain couples TRBV19 to TRBJ1-1; D uncertain. CDR1 and CDR2 from the germline V gene are LNHDA and SQIVND (reference sequence). The CDR3 is made up of 16 amino acids. Trimming pared 4 bases from V and 1 base from J, leaving 16 bases between. The CDR3 nucleotides read TGTGCCAGTAGTAAGGTCCCGGTGACCAAGAACACTGAAGCTTTCTTT. It specifies CASSKVPVTKNTEAFF.

This clone was observed a few times. CDR3 DNA: TGCGCCAGCAGTGACGGCCCTGGGACTGAAGCTTTCTTT. Its protein product is CASSDGPGTEAFF. V and J are TRBV10-1 and TRBJ1-1; D is unclear. V lost 3 bases and J lost 5, with 10 bases in between. From germline, CDR1 is WNHNN and CDR2 SYGVQD (reference sequence). The CDR3 runs 13 residues.

The genes are TRBV18 and TRBJ2-5; D gene ambiguous. CDR1 KGHSH and CDR2 LQKENI come from the germline V gene. V was shortened by 2 bases and J by 2 bases, with 12 bases between the two germline ends. The CDR3 is made up of 15 amino acids. CDR3 coding DNA: TGTGCCAGCTCACCATGGGGTCTACAACAAGAGACCCAGTACTTC. This codes for CASSPWGLQQETQYF. The full variable domain, in which reference TRBV18 and TRBJ2-5 provide the parts outside the CDR3, is NAGVMQNPRHLVRRRGQEARLRCSPMKGHSHVYWYRQLPEEGLKFMVYLQKENIIDESGMPKERFSAEFPKEGPSILRIQQVVRGDSAAYFCASSPWGLQQETQYFGPGTRLLVL.